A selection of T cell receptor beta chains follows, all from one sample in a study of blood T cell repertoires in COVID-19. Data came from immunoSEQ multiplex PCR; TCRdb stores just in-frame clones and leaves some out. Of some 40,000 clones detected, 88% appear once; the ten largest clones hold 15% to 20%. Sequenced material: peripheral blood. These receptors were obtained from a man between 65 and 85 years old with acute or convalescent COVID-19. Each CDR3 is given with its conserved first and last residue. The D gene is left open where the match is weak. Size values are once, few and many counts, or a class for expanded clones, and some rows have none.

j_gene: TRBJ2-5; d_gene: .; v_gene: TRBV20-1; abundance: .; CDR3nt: TGCAGCGGACAGCTACAAGAGACCCAGTACTTC; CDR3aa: CSGQLQETQYF
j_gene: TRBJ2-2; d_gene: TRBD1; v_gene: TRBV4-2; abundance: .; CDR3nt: TGTGCCAGCAGCCAAGAAAGGGGGCTCGACACCGGGGAGCTGTTTTTT; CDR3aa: CASSQERGLDTGELFF
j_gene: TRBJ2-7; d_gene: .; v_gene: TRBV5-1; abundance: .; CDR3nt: TGCGCCAGCAGGGCCGACAGTGGCTACGAGCAGTACTTC; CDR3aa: CASRADSGYEQYF
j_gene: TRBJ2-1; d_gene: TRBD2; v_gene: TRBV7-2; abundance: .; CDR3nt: TGTGCCAGCAGCTCTGCAGTACTAGCGGGAGAAGTAGATGAGCAGTTCTTC; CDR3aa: CASSSAVLAGEVDEQFF
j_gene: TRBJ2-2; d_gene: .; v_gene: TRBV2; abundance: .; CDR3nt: TGTGCCAGCAGTGAATCCAGCACCGGGGAGCTGTTTTTT; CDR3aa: CASSESSTGELFF
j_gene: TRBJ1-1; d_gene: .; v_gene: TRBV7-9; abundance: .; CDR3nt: TGTGCCAGCAGCTTAGCGGGGGCAGATGAAGCTTTCTTT; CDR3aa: CASSLAGADEAFF
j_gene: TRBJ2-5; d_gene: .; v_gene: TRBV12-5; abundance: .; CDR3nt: TGTGCTAGTGGTTTATCGAGGGAGGCCCAACTCAAAGAGACCCAGTACTTC; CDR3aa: CASGLSREAQLKETQYF
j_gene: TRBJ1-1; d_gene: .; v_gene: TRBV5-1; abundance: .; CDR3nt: TGCGCCAGCAGCTTGGTCTGGATCAGGGAAGGCACTGAAGCTTTCTTT; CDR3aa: CASSLVWIREGTEAFF
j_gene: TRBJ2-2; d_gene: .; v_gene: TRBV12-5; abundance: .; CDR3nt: TGTGCTAGTGCAGGAAGGAACACCGGGGAGCTGTTTTTT; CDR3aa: CASAGRNTGELFF
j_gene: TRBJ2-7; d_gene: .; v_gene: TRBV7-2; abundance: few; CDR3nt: TGTGCCAGCAGCCCCTACTCCTACGAGCAGTACTTC; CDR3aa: CASSPYSYEQYF
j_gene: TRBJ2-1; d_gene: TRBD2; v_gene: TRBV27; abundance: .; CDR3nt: TGTGCCAGCAGTTTTGGGAGGGAAAGCTCCTACAATGAGCAGTTCTTC; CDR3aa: CASSFGRESSYNEQFF
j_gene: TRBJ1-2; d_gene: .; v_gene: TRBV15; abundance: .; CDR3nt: TGTGCCACCAGCAGAGAGGGGGGTTCGAGAGGCTACACCTTC; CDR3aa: CATSREGGSRGYTF
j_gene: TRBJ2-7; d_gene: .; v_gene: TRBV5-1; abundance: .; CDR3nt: TGCGCCAGCAGCTTGGTGCCGGACACAACCTACGAGCAGTACTTC; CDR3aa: CASSLVPDTTYEQYF
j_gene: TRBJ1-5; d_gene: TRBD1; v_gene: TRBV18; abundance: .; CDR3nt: TGTGCCAGCTCAACGGACAGGGGGCAGAATCAGCCCCAGCATTTT; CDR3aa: CASSTDRGQNQPQHF
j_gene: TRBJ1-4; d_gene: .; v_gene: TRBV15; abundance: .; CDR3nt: TGTGCCACCAGAACTTCAGGCGCAACTAATGAAAAACTGTTTTTT; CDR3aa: CATRTSGATNEKLFF
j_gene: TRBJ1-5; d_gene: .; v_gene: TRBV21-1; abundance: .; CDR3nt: TGTGCCAGCCAACCTGATAAGACAGCACCCATAAGCAATCAGCCCCAGCATTTT; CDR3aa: CASQPDKTAPISNQPQHF